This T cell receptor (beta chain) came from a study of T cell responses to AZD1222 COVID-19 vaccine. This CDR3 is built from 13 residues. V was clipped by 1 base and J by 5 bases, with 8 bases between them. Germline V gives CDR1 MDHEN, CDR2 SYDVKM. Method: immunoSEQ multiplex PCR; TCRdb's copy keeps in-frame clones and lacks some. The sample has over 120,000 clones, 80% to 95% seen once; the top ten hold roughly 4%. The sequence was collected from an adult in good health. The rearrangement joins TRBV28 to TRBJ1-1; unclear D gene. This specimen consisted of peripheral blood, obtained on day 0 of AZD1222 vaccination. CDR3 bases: TGTGCCAGCAGTTTATTAGGGAAAACTGAAGCTTTCTTT. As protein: CASSLLGKTEAFF.